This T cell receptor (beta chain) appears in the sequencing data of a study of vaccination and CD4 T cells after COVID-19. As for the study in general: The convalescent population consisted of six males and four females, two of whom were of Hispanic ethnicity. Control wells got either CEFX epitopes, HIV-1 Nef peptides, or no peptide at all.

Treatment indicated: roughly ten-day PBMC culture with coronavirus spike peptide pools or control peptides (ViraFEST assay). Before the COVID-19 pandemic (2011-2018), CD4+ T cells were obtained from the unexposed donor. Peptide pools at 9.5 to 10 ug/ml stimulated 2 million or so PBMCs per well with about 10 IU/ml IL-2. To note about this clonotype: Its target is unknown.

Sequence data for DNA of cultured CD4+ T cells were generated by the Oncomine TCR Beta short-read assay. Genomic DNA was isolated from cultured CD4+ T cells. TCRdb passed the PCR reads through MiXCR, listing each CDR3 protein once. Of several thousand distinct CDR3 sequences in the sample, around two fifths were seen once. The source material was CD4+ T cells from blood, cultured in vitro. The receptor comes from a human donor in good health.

CDR3 residues: CASSRELYTDTQYF. CDR3 in DNA: TGTGCCAGTAGTCGGGAACTCTACACAGATACGCAGTATTTT. This chain uses TRBV19 with TRBJ2-3; TRBD2 is a possible D gene (5 bases). Germline loops: CDR1 LNHDA, CDR2 SQIVND (reference sequence). The CDR3 has 14 residues. The ends were cut back, 5 bases at V and 2 bases at J, with 11 bases in the middle.